This record looks at one TCR beta chain sequence and its context. Its target antigen remains unknown. The record has no base qualities; no much larger clone is one base away. The sample belongs to a study of early stage breast cancer tumors (dated by TCRdb to 2015 to 2018). With regard to the full study: Of the roughly 15 invasive breast tumors, approximately 11 were found to be estrogen receptor-positive, progesterone receptor-positive and HER2-negative. About 70% of the 12 ER+/PR+/HER2- tumors were invasive ductal carcinomas, while the other four were invasive lobular carcinomas. Across all samples, around 2.9 million templates representing nearly 1,100,000 unique clonotypes were detected. A read coverage of roughly 10-fold per sample was achieved on average.

Two independent genomic DNA replicates were amplified for each sample, with roughly 0.5 ug used for blood and around 1.5 ug for tumor or normal breast. TCRB sequencing of genomic DNA was carried out with the ImmunoSeq Intro kit according to the manufacturer's instructions. For absolute quantification, the 31-cycle multiplex PCR included proprietary primers along with spike-in control sequences. Single-end 150-bp reads were used to sequence an 87-bp fragment covering the CDR3 and the flanking V and J genes. Seven samples, each with two replicates, were multiplexed per lane of an Illumina MiSeq using version 3.0 chemistry. As for the original processing: The vendor's proprietary pipeline handled the raw data processing, merging both replicates into a single result for each sample. Productive rearrangements sharing the V-gene family, CDR3 amino acid sequence and J-gene segment were defined as clonotypes. Clonality was computed as 1 minus the normalized Shannon entropy (Pielou evenness) of TCRB abundances. T cell density was estimated as total templates divided by the number of input cells, with the number of input cells inferred from the DNA input amount. Recon with default parameters was used to estimate total repertoire diversity and clonality. A clonotype was considered tumor-enriched if its abundance in tumor exceeded 0.1% and was at least 32-fold higher than its abundance in normal breast. Not all clones reach the TCRdb copy of this immuneACCESS table, which keeps in-frame sequences only. Checked studies attribute under half of the gap to unresolved V genes and leave the rest unexplained. V, J and clone size are those of that table, while D and trimming were read from the DNA. The sample yields roughly 49,000 clones; more than 70% were counted once. The ten largest make up 3.4% of the sample.

The germline ends are 11 bases apart after V is trimmed by 0 bases and J by 2 bases. Based on the germline V gene, the CDR1 and CDR2 sequences are SGHRS and YFSETQ. From cysteine to phenylalanine, the CDR3 is 15 amino acids long. Of the read, only the CDR3 DNA is kept; its 45 bases are in frame from base 1. Results and caveats for the whole study, not just this receptor: Chain pairing and functional markers such as CD4, CD8 and FOXP3 were not captured by bulk genomic DNA sequencing of unsorted cells. Repertoires from blood resembled normal breast more closely than tumor, and using blood as a reference for each tissue separated tumor from normal in about 85% of the 16 patients. The small cohort size prevented analysis by tumor subtype. Enriched TCRB sequences shared across patients were found to be mostly commonly generated sequences that were unlikely to play an important role in the tumor microenvironment. About 2.7-fold higher T cell density and higher clonality were observed in tumors than in adjacent normal breast tissue.

The study profiled bulk TCR beta-chain repertoires in matched peripheral blood, tumor and adjacent normal breast tissue taken from some 17 patients with early-stage breast cancer. Before surgery, whole blood (roughly 5-10 mL) was collected into EDTA tubes and processed within 2 hours. Peripheral blood mononuclear cells were isolated by Ficoll-Paque centrifugation in SepMate-50 tubes. For storage in liquid nitrogen, PBMCs were cryopreserved as aliquots of about 1.9 to 4 million cells in around 90% FBS with roughly 10% DMSO. Genomic DNA was extracted with the Qiagen AllPrep DNA/RNA Mini kit. The clonotype originates from a person in their 40s with breast cancer. Sequenced material: blood. The receptor chain draws on TRBV5-1 and TRBJ1-1; no D segment can be confidently identified. The DNA is as follows: TGCGCCAGCAGCTTGGCTGGCGGCTTAAACACTGAAGCTTTCTTT. The translation is CASSLAGGLNTEAFF. Here the CDR3 is joined to the reference TRBV5-1 and TRBJ1-1 genes, and the full variable domain is: KAGVTQTPRYLIKTRGQQVTLSCSPISGHRSVSWYQQTPGQGLQFLFEYFSETQRNKGNFPGRFSGRQFSNSRSEMNVSTLELGDSALYLCASSLAGGLNTEAFFGQGTRLTVV.